Described below is a single T cell receptor (beta chain) sequence and its context. The entry originates in a study of blood T cell repertoires in COVID-19. Across the study: Sites across the United States, Italy and Spain contributed samples from acute and convalescent COVID-19.

The length of the CDR3 is 17 residues. Per germline, CDR1 LGHDT and CDR2 YNNKEL (reference sequence). V was cut by 4 bases and J by 8 bases, with 24 bases left in between. Some clones are missing from TCRdb's copy, which holds only in-frame ones; the method was immunoSEQ multiplex PCR. This sample has around 110,000 clones; around nine tenths occur once, and the top ten carry approximately 1.9%. The chain uses TRBV3-1 (or the pseudogene TRBV3-2) and TRBJ2-1; a weak D match, TRBD2 (6 bases). The clonotype was recovered from a human donor with active COVID-19. The donor label of this sample is uncertain. What was sequenced was peripheral blood. The DNA of the CDR3 is TGTGCCAGCAGCCTCGGATTCTTAGGCGGGACCAGCGATGAGCAGTTCTTC. Translated, it gives CASSLGFLGGTSDEQFF.